A single sample gave rise to the 23 T cell receptor beta chains below, sequenced in a study of T cell clones after liver transplantation. Sequencing was performed with immunoSEQ multiplex PCR; in TCRdb, only in-frame clones are kept and a portion is missing. The sample records fewer than 65,000 clones, about 70% being singletons. The specimen comprised CD4+ T cells from blood, sampled at the 22-month timepoint. The receptor source for this set is a human patient who received a liver transplant. The graft donor may have contributed some T cells.

This clone was seen only a few times. The V and J genes are TRBV7-2 and TRBJ1-5; 7 bases fit TRBD1. In germline, CDR1 is SGHTA, CDR2 FQGNSA. Losses at the gene ends were 4 bases for V and 7 bases for J; bases not matched to a gene: 7. The CDR3 runs 14 residues. This CDR3 is CASSSGQMVQPQHF. CDR3 nucleotides: TGTGCCAGCAGCTCGGGACAGATGGTGCAGCCCCAGCATTTT.

J is TRBJ2-2 and V is TRBV4-1, with TRBD1 matching 8 bases. This CDR3 contains 16 residues. J was trimmed by 1 base and V by 3 bases; bases with no gene match: 4. CDR1 is MGHRA, CDR2 YSYEKL, per germline. The CDR3 sequence is CASSQRTGMNTGELFF. DNA of the CDR3: TGCGCCAGCAGCCAGAGGACAGGGATGAACACCGGGGAGCTGTTTTTT.

J is TRBJ2-1 and V is TRBV15; D may match TRBD1 or TRBD2 (5 bases each). The CDR3 consists of 18 residues. V gave up 5 bases and J gave up 0 bases, with 20 bases separating them. In germline, CDR1 is LNHNV, CDR2 YYDKDF (reference sequence). CDR3 in amino acids: CATSGGRPPPNSYNEQFF. As DNA, the CDR3 is TGTGCCACCAGCGGGGGTCGGCCCCCTCCAAACTCCTACAATGAGCAGTTCTTC. Using reference TRBV15 and TRBJ2-1 for the parts outside the CDR3, the full variable domain is DAMVIQNPRYQVTQFGKPVTLSCSQTLNHNVMYWYQQKSSQAPKLLFHYYDKDFNNEADTPDNFQSRRPNTSFCFLDIRSPGLGDTAMYLCATSGGRPPPNSYNEQFFGPGTRLTVL.

The V call is TRBV7-9, the J call TRBJ2-3, with a possible D match to TRBD1 (5 bases). V shed 1 base and J shed 2 bases, with 7 bases lying between them. Germline V gene lookup returns CDR1 SEHNR and CDR2 FQNEAQ (reference sequence). The CDR3 loop spans 14 amino acids. The CDR3 DNA reads as TGTGCCAGCAGCTTAGTGGACAACACAGATACGCAGTATTTT. Translated: CASSLVDNTDTQYF.

This chain connects TRBV27 to TRBJ1-1; D not certain. Per germline, CDR1 MNHEY and CDR2 SMNVEV (reference sequence). This CDR3 spans 13 amino acids. V lost 6 bases, J lost 1 base, and 9 bases lay in between. CDR3: CASSFKRNTEAFF. CDR3 nucleotide sequence: TGTGCCAGCAGCTTTAAGAGGAACACTGAAGCTTTCTTT.

J is TRBJ2-1 and V is TRBV28, with D perhaps given as TRBD1 or TRBD2 (6 bases each). V was cut by 7 bases and J by 0 bases, with 16 bases left in between. Germline loops: CDR1 MDHEN, CDR2 SYDVKM. This CDR3 is 16 amino acids long. CDR3 amino acids: CASTISGGGSYNEQFF. The CDR3 region has the DNA TGTGCCAGCACCATAAGCGGAGGGGGCTCCTACAATGAGCAGTTCTTC.

Notes on this clone: The same CDR3 can be traced to other DNA sequences in this sample. The chain combines TRBV19 with TRBJ2-7, with D possibly matching TRBD2 (5 bases). CDR3 size: 13 residues. Germline CDR1 LNHDA, CDR2 SQIVND (reference sequence). V dropped 2 bases and J dropped 3 bases, with 8 bases sitting between them. The CDR3 nucleotides are TGTGCCAGTAGTATATCCGGGGTCTACGAGCAGTACTTC. This gives the protein CASSISGVYEQYF.

This clone is a singleton in its sample. This chain joins TRBV5-1 and TRBJ2-5, with D tentatively TRBD1 (6 bases). The J call may be wrong; the DNA end is better matched by TRBJ2-7. This CDR3 has 13 amino acids. Germline V gives CDR1 SGHRS, CDR2 YFSETQ. The CDR3 loop is CASSSGHTYEQYF. The CDR3 DNA reads as TGCGCCAGCAGCTCGGGACATACCTACGAGCAGTACTTC.

The chain is built from TRBV5-1 and TRBJ1-1; 8 nucleotides line up with TRBD1. V was clipped by 0 bases and J by 3 bases; unmatched bases: 7. This CDR3 comprises 16 residues. Germline CDR1 and CDR2: SGHRS and YFSETQ. The CDR3 DNA follows: TGCGCCAGCAGCTTGGTAACAGGGGGGATGGACACTGAAGCTTTCTTT. It codes for CASSLVTGGMDTEAFF.

The chain joins TRBV28 to TRBJ1-2; tentative D call: TRBD1 (5 bases). Germline CDR1 and CDR2: MDHEN and SYDVKM. The CDR3 loop spans 13 amino acids. In DNA form, the CDR3 reads TGTGTGACCTCGGGGGGGTTTTACTATGGCTACACCTTC. Translation gives CVTSGGFYYGYTF.

The V gene is TRBV18, the J gene TRBJ1-2; a possible D gene is TRBD1 (5 bases). Germline V lookup: CDR1 KGHSH, CDR2 LQKENI. V was shortened by 2 bases and J by 7 bases, with 11 bases between the two germline ends. The CDR3 has 13 residues. The CDR3 region has the DNA TGTGCCAGCTCACCATCCGGGGCTGGTGGCTACACCTTC. This codes for CASSPSGAGGYTF.

In its sample, this clone was seen many times. The J gene is TRBJ1-6, the V gene TRBV5-4; D perhaps matches TRBD1 (6 bases). The CDR3 has 14 amino acids. V lost 4 bases to trimming and J lost 6 bases, with 11 bases between them. The germline gives CDR1 SGHNT, CDR2 YYREEE (reference sequence). The CDR3 region has the DNA TGTGCCAGCAGCCTCGGACAGTCTAATTCACCCCTCCACTTT. Translating it yields CASSLGQSNSPLHF.

This chain uses TRBV7-2 with TRBJ2-7; D call uncertain. Per the germline V gene, CDR1 is SGHTA and CDR2 is FQGNSA. This CDR3 region has 14 residues. Trimming shortened V by 5 bases and J by 3 bases, and 14 bases separated the two germline ends. The CDR3 sequence: CASSHDSHHYEQYF. CDR3 in DNA: TGTGCCAGCAGCCACGACTCCCACCACTACGAGCAGTACTTC.

The gene calls are TRBV7-9 and TRBJ2-7, with 9 nucleotides matching TRBD1. In germline, CDR1 is SEHNR, CDR2 FQNEAQ (reference sequence). Trimming removed 5 bases from V and 2 bases from J; junction bases left unmatched: 10. The CDR3 runs 16 residues. CDR3 DNA: TGTGCCAGCAGCACCTGGACAGGGGCCGGAGCCTACGAGCAGTACTTC. Its protein product is CASSTWTGAGAYEQYF.

The chain has TRBV6-5 and TRBJ1-1; tentative D call: TRBD1 (5 bases). V was clipped by 4 bases and J by 0 bases, with 9 bases between them. This CDR3 comprises 14 residues. Germline V gene lookup returns CDR1 MNHEY and CDR2 SVGAGI. CDR3 nucleotide sequence: TGTGCCAGCAGTTCAGGGAGGATGAACACTGAAGCTTTCTTT. It codes for CASSSGRMNTEAFF.

This chain connects TRBV30 to TRBJ2-2; 7 nucleotides agree with TRBD2. The V gene's germline CDR1 is GTSNPN and CDR2 SVGIG (reference sequence). CDR3 length: 16 amino acids. Trimming took 1 base from V and 0 from J; bases not matched to a gene: 5. DNA of the CDR3: TGTGCCTGGAGTGGAACCGGGAGGCCGAACACCGGGGAGCTGTTTTTT. It translates to CAWSGTGRPNTGELFF.

This clone was seen only a few times. The rearrangement uses TRBV5-1 and TRBJ2-2, with TRBD2 as a possible D gene (5 bases). Trimming cost V 3 bases and J 7 bases, with 13 bases left between them. The CDR3 runs 14 residues. Germline CDR1 SGHRS, CDR2 YFSETQ. Written as DNA, the CDR3 is TGCGCCAGCAGCTCAACCTTGGCGGGCGGGGAGCTGTTTTTT. Translation: CASSSTLAGGELFF.

The gene calls are TRBV5-4 and TRBJ2-3, with D possibly matching TRBD2 (5 bases). This CDR3 comprises 14 residues. Trimming removed 8 bases from V and 4 bases from J, with 17 bases in between. The germline V gene has CDR1 SGHNT and CDR2 YYREEE (reference sequence). The chain's CDR3 is CASSPGFSADTQYF. In DNA form, the CDR3 reads TGTGCCAGTTCCCCGGGATTTTCCGCAGATACGCAGTATTTT.

The chain carries TRBV10-3 and TRBJ1-2, with 7 bases identical to TRBD1. The CDR3 loop spans 13 amino acids. The germline gives CDR1 ENHRY, CDR2 SYGVKD. V was pared by 5 bases and J by 4 bases, with 4 bases of the junction left unmatched. The CDR3 DNA sequence: TGTGCCATCAGTCCAGGGGGTACCTATGGCTACACCTTC. Protein product: CAISPGGTYGYTF.

V and J are TRBV7-8 and TRBJ2-7, with 8 nucleotides matching TRBD1. CDR3 length equals 16 residues. Germline V gene sequence: CDR1 SGHVS, CDR2 FQNEAQ. The junction had 10 bases not matched to a gene; V was cut back by 1 base and J by 5 bases. DNA for the CDR3: TGTGCCAGCAGCTTAGGGCTGGACAGGGCAGGACACGAGCAGTACTTC. This gives the protein CASSLGLDRAGHEQYF.

V and J are TRBV4-1 and TRBJ2-3; TRBD1 is a possible D gene (5 bases). The CDR3 runs 14 residues. V was shortened by 0 bases and J by 6 bases, with 10 bases between the two germline ends. CDR1 is MGHRA, CDR2 YSYEKL, per germline. The CDR3 spells CASSQEGVMDTQYF. The CDR3 nucleotides are TGCGCCAGCAGCCAAGAAGGGGTAATGGATACGCAGTATTTT.

This sequence joins TRBV6-1 and TRBJ1-1; 9 nucleotides line up with TRBD1. CDR3 length: 16 amino acids. Germline trimming cut 1 base from V and 3 bases from J; bases unmatched to any gene: 6. Germline assignment: CDR1 MNHNS and CDR2 SASEGT. CDR3 nucleotides: TGTGCCAGCAGTGAAGTACACCGGACAGGGGACACTGAAGCTTTCTTT. It is translated as CASSEVHRTGDTEAFF.

This clone was detected once. The chain carries TRBV7-9 and TRBJ1-1; D not resolved. There are 15 residues in the CDR3. Looked up from germline, CDR1 is SEHNR and CDR2 is FQNEAQ (reference sequence). V was clipped by 1 base and J by 4 bases, with 13 bases between them. CDR3 protein: CASSLGAADLTEAFF. DNA of the CDR3: TGTGCCAGCAGCTTAGGGGCAGCCGACCTCACTGAAGCTTTCTTT.